This record looks at one T cell receptor (beta chain) sequence and its context. The antigen is unknown. The method was immunoSEQ multiplex PCR; TCRdb's version includes in-frame clones alone and lacks a portion of them. This table holds about 200,000 clones, roughly 80% found once. It was the roughly 130-subject validation cohort, separate from the approximately 700-subject first cohort, to which the donors belonged. This entry belongs to a study of cytomegalovirus exposure and HLA in healthy donors. The study's findings and limits: Clusters of TCRs from the first cohort tended to co-occur in the 130 or so validation repertoires (as a later analysis found). Confirmation in vitro established that a few CMV-associated chains were specific for CMV antigens. The study designated 150 or so TCR beta chains cytomegalovirus-associated.

V was pared by 6 bases and J by 5 bases, with 8 bases between. The CDR3 totals 12 residues. Germline V gene sequence: CDR1 MNHEY, CDR2 SMNVEV (reference sequence). Sequenced: PBMCs. The TCR was taken from a woman under 30 in good health and CMV-seronegative. The J gene is TRBJ2-1, the V gene TRBV27; possibly TRBD1 for D (6 bases). The CDR3 DNA reads as TGTGCCAGCAGCGGGACAAACAATGAGCAGTTCTTC. Residues: CASSGTNNEQFF.